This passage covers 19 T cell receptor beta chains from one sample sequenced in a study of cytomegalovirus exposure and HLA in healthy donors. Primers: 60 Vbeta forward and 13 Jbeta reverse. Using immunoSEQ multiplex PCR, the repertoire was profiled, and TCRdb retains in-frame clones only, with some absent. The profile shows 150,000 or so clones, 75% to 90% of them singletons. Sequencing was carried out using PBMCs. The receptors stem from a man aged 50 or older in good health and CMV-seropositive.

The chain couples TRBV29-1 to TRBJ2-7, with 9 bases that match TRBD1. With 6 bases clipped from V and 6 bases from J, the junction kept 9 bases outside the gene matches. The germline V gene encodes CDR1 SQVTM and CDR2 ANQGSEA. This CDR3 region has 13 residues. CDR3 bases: TGCAGCGTAGCGGGACAGGGTATCGCCGAGCAGTACTTC. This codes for CSVAGQGIAEQYF.

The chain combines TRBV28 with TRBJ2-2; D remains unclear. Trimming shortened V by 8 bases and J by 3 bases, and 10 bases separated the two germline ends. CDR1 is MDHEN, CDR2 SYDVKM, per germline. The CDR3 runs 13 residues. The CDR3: CASRVPDTGELFF. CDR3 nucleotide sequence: TGTGCCAGCCGGGTGCCGGACACCGGGGAGCTGTTTTTT.

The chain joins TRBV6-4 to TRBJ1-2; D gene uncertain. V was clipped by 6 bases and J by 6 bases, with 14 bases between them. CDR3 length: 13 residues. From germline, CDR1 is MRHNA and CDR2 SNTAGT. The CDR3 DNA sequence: TGTGCCAGCAGGCTAACAGAGATTCATGGCTACACCTTC. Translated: CASRLTEIHGYTF.

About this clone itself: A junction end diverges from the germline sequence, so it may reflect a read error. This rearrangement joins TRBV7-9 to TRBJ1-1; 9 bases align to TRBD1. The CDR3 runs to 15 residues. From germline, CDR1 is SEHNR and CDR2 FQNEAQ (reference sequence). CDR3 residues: CSSSLRGQGNTEAFF. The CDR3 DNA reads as TGTTCCAGCAGCTTACGGGGACAGGGGAACACTGAAGCTTTCTTT.

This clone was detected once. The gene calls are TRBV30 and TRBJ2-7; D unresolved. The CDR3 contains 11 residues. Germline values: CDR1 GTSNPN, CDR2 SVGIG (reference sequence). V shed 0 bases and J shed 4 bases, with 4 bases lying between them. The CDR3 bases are TGTGCCTGGAGTGTACGGTACGAGCAGTACTTC. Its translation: CAWSVRYEQYF.

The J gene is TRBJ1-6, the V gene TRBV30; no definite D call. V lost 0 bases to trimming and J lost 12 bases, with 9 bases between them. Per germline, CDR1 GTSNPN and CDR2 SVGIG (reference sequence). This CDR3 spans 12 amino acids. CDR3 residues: CAWSVPALPLHF. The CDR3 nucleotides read TGTGCCTGGAGTGTACCCGCGCTACCCCTCCACTTT.

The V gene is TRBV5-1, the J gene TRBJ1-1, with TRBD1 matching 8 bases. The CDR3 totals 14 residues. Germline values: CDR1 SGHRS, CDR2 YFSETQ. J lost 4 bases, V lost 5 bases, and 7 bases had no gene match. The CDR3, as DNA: TGCGCCAGCAGTCCTCGCACAGGGGGCACTGAAGCTTTCTTT. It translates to CASSPRTGGTEAFF.

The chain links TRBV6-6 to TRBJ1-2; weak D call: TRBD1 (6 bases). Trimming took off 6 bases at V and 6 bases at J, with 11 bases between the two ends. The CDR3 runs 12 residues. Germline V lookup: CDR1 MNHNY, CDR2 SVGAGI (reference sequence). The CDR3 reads CASSPGTHGYTF. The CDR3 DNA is TGTGCCAGCAGCCCCGGGACACATGGCTACACCTTC.

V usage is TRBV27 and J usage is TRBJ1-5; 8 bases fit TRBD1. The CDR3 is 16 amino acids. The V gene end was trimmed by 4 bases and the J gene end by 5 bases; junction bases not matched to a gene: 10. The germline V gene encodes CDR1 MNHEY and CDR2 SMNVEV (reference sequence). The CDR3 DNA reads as TGTGCCAGCAGTTCAGCAGACAGGGGAATACATCAGCCCCAGCATTTT. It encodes CASSSADRGIHQPQHF.

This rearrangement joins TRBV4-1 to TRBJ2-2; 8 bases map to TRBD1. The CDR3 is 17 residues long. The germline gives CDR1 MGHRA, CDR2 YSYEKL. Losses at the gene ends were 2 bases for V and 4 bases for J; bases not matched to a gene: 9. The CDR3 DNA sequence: TGCGCCAGCAGCCAACCGGACAGGGATCCCAGCACCGGGGAGCTGTTTTTT. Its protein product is CASSQPDRDPSTGELFF.

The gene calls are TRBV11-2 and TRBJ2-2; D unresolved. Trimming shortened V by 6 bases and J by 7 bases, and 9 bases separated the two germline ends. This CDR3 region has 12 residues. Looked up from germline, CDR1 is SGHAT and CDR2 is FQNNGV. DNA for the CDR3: TGTGCCAGCAGTCGGCAGGTCGGGGAGCTGTTTTTT. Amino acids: CASSRQVGELFF.

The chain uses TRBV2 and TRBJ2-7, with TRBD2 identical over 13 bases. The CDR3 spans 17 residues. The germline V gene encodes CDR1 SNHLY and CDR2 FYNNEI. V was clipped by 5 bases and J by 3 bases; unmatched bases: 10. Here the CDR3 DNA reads TGTGCCAGCAGTCTTCGGACTAGCGGGAGTGTTATCTACGAGCAGTACTTC. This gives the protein CASSLRTSGSVIYEQYF.

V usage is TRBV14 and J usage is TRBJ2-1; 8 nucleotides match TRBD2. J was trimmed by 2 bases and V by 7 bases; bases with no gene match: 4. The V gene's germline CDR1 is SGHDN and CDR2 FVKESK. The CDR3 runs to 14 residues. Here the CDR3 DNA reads TGTGCCAGCACTAGCGGGTCCACCTACAATGAGCAGTTCTTC. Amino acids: CASTSGSTYNEQFF.

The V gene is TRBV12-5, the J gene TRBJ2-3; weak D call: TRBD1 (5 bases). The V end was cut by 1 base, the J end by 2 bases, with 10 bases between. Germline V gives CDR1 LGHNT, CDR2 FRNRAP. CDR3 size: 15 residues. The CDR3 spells CASGLGRVDTDTQYF. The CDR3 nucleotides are TGTGCTAGTGGTTTGGGCAGGGTTGACACAGATACGCAGTATTTT.

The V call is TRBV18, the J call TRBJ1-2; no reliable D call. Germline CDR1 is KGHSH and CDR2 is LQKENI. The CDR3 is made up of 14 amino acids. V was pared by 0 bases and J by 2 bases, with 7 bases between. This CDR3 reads CASSPPGSNYGYTF. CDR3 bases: TGTGCCAGCTCACCACCGGGGAGCAACTATGGCTACACCTTC. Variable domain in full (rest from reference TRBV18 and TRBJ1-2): NAGVMQNPRHLVRRRGQEARLRCSPMKGHSHVYWYRQLPEEGLKFMVYLQKENIIDESGMPKERFSAEFPKEGPSILRIQQVVRGDSAAYFCASSPPGSNYGYTFGSGTRLTVV.

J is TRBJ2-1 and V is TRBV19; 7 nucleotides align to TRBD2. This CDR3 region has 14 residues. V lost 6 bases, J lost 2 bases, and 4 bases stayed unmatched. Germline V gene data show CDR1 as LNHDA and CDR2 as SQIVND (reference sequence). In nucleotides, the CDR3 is TGTGCCAGTAGATCCGGGACTACCTACAATGAGCAGTTCTTC. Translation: CASRSGTTYNEQFF.

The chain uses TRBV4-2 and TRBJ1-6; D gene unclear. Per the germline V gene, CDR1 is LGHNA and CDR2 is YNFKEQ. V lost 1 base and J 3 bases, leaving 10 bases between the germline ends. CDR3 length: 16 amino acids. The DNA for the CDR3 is TGTGCCAGCAGCCAAGTGCGTGAGGGCTATAATTCACCCCTCCACTTT. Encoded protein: CASSQVREGYNSPLHF.

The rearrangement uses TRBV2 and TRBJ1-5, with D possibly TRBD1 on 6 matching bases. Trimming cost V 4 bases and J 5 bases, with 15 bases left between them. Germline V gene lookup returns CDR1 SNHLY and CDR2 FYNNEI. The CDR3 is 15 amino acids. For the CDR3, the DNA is TGTGCCAGCAGTGGCCAGGGGTTCAGCGATCAGCCCCAGCATTTT. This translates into CASSGQGFSDQPQHF.

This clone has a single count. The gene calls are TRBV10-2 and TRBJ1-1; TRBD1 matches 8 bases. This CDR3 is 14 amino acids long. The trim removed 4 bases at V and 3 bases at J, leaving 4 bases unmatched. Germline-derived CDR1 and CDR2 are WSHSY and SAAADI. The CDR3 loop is CASSAADRDTEAFF. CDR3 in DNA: TGCGCCAGCAGTGCCGCGGACAGGGACACTGAAGCTTTCTTT.